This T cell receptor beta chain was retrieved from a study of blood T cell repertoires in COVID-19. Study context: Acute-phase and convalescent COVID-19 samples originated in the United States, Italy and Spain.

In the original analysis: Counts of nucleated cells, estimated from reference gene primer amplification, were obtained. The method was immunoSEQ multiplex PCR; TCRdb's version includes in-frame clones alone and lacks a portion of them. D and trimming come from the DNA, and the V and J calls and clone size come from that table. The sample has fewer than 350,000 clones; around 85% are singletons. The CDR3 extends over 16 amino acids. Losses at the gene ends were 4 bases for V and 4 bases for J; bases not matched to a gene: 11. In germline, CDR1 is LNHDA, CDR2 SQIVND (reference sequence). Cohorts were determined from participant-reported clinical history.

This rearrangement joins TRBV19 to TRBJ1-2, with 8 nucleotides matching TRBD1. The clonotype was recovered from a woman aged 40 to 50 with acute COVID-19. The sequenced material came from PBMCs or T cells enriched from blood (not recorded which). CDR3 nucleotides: TGTGCCAGTAGTAATTCTCAGGGGGCGCGTGGCTATGGCTACACCTTC. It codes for CASSNSQGARGYGYTF. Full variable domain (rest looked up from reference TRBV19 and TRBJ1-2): DGGITQSPKYLFRKEGQNVTLSCEQNLNHDAMYWYRQDPGQGLRLIYYSQIVNDFQKGDIAEGYSVSREKKESFPLTVTSAQKNPTAFYLCASSNSQGARGYGYTFGSGTRLTVV.